What follows are 28 T cell receptor beta chains derived from one specimen sequenced in a study of technical replicates of blood from a handful of donors. The assay was immunoSEQ multiplex PCR, and TCRdb's table has in-frame clones only and misses some. The sample consists of 82,000 or so clones, 96% of them appearing once. The sequenced sample consisted of T cells isolated from PBMCs. The receptor source for this set is a human donor in good health.

V usage is TRBV2 and J usage is TRBJ1-1, with D unclear. The ends were cut back, 5 bases at V and 5 bases at J, with 9 bases in the middle. The CDR3 consists of 12 residues. Germline V gene lookup returns CDR1 SNHLY and CDR2 FYNNEI. The CDR3 DNA reads TGTGCCAGCAGTCTACCGGGGACTGAAGCTTTCTTT. It codes for CASSLPGTEAFF.

The chain is built from TRBV7-9 and TRBJ1-1; tentative D call: TRBD1 (6 bases). CDR1 is SEHNR, CDR2 FQNEAQ, per germline (reference sequence). Trimming shortened V by 1 base and J by 7 bases, and 10 bases separated the two germline ends. The CDR3 loop spans 13 amino acids. The CDR3 loop is CASSLVLTGEAFF. The CDR3 DNA reads TGTGCCAGCAGCTTAGTTTTGACAGGTGAAGCTTTCTTT. The entire variable domain, with the rest obtained from reference TRBV7-9 and TRBJ1-1, is as follows: DTGVSQNPRHKITKRGQNVTFRCDPISEHNRLYWYRQTLGQGPEFLTYFQNEAQLEKSRLLSDRFSAERPKGSFSTLEIQRTEQGDSAMYLCASSLVLTGEAFFGQGTRLTVV.

This sequence joins TRBV2 and TRBJ2-2; unclear D gene. CDR1 is SNHLY and CDR2 is FYNNEI in the germline V gene. This CDR3 has 11 residues. V was pared by 7 bases and J by 7 bases, with 7 bases between. CDR3 nucleotide sequence: TGTGCCAGCACTAGGCTCGGGGAGCTGTTTTTT. It encodes CASTRLGELFF.

The chain has TRBV4-3 and TRBJ2-1; a possible D gene is TRBD2 (5 bases). The CDR3 has 15 amino acids. V dropped 0 bases and J dropped 5 bases, with 11 bases sitting between them. Germline CDR1 and CDR2: LGHNA and YSLEER. The CDR3 spells CASSQDWGADNEQFF. The CDR3 DNA follows: TGCGCCAGCAGCCAAGACTGGGGAGCGGACAATGAGCAGTTCTTC.

The chain is built from TRBV5-1 and TRBJ1-1; tentative D call: TRBD1 (6 bases). This CDR3 contains 13 residues. V was cut by 6 bases and J by 1 base, with 10 bases left in between. The V gene's germline CDR1 is SGHRS and CDR2 YFSETQ. The CDR3 loop reads CASKATGNTEAFF. The CDR3 nucleotides are TGCGCCAGCAAAGCGACAGGGAACACTGAAGCTTTCTTT.

The chain uses TRBV7-2 and TRBJ2-7, with 12 positions matching TRBD2. J lost 2 bases, V lost 4 bases, and 3 bases had no gene match. From germline, CDR1 is SGHTA and CDR2 FQGNSA. This CDR3 has 15 amino acids. Here the CDR3 DNA reads TGTGCCAGCAGCTGGGGACTAGCGGGCCCCTACGAGCAGTACTTC. Translation gives CASSWGLAGPYEQYF.

The chain combines TRBV7-6 with TRBJ2-7; 8 bases align to TRBD2. J gave up 1 base and V 5 bases, and 7 bases lay outside the gene matches. The CDR3 is 15 residues long. Germline lookup yields CDR1 SGHVS and CDR2 FNYEAQ. The CDR3: CASSLTSASSYEQYF. The DNA of the CDR3 is TGTGCCAGCAGCCTGACTAGCGCCTCATCCTACGAGCAGTACTTC.

V is TRBV15 and J is TRBJ2-3, with TRBD1 as a possible D gene (6 bases). Germline CDR1 LNHNV, CDR2 YYDKDF (reference sequence). The length of the CDR3 is 15 residues. V was pared by 4 bases and J by 0 bases, with 11 bases between. In nucleotides, the CDR3 is TGTGCCACCAGCAACTTCGGGACAAGCACAGATACGCAGTATTTT. Its translation is CATSNFGTSTDTQYF.

The CDR3 bases are TGTGCCAGCAGTCAGGGGGCGGTGAACACTGAAGCTTTCTTT. Encoded protein: CASSQGAVNTEAFF. The rearrangement joins TRBV6-1 to TRBJ1-1; TRBD1 agrees at 8 bases. The germline V gene encodes CDR1 MNHNS and CDR2 SASEGT. The CDR3 has 14 amino acids. J gave up 0 bases and V 5 bases, and 2 bases lay outside the gene matches.

The chain uses TRBV15 and TRBJ1-2; possibly TRBD1 for D (5 bases). The ends were cut back, 5 bases at V and 2 bases at J, with 9 bases in the middle. The CDR3 is 13 amino acids. The germline V gene encodes CDR1 LNHNV and CDR2 YYDKDF (reference sequence). Written as DNA, the CDR3 is TGTGCCACCAGCTGGCCAGGGAACTATGGCTACACCTTC. It is translated as CATSWPGNYGYTF.

The chain recombines TRBV28 with TRBJ2-5; D is undetermined. Germline V CDR1 and CDR2: MDHEN, SYDVKM. CDR3 length: 13 residues. V lost 5 bases and J lost 5, with 12 bases in between. The CDR3 spells CASSTLTGETQYF. Here the CDR3 DNA reads TGTGCCAGCAGTACTTTGACCGGGGAGACCCAGTACTTC.

V is TRBV4-2 and J is TRBJ2-5; D might be TRBD2 (6 bases). The CDR3 extends over 15 amino acids. Germline CDR1 is LGHNA and CDR2 is YNFKEQ. V was cut by 2 bases and J by 1 base, with 11 bases left in between. The CDR3 reads CASSQHRLGQETQYF. The CDR3 nucleotides are TGTGCCAGCAGCCAACATCGACTAGGCCAAGAGACCCAGTACTTC.

V usage is TRBV11-3 and J usage is TRBJ2-3; the match to TRBD1 covers 8 bases. The germline CDR1 and CDR2 sequences are SGHNT and YENEEA. With 7 bases clipped from V and 8 bases from J, the junction kept 17 bases outside the gene matches. The CDR3 spans 16 residues. CDR3 sequence (DNA): TGTGCCAGCACCAAACGGGACAGGAACCCCTTAGGTACGCAGTATTTT. Protein sequence: CASTKRDRNPLGTQYF.

J is TRBJ2-5 and V is TRBV11-1, with 9 bases identical to TRBD2. The J segment lost 5 bases and the V segment lost 7 bases, leaving 11 bases of the junction unmatched. This CDR3 is built from 15 residues. In germline, CDR1 is SGHAT, CDR2 FQDESV (reference sequence). DNA for the CDR3: TGTGCCAGCACCCCGCGGGAGGGGTCGAGGGAGACCCAGTACTTC. Its translation is CASTPREGSRETQYF. The full variable domain, completed using reference TRBV11-1 and TRBJ2-5, is EAEVAQSPRYKITEKSQAVAFWCDPISGHATLYWYRQILGQGPELLVQFQDESVVDDSQLPKDRFSAERLKGVDSTLKIQPAELGDSAMYLCASTPREGSRETQYFGPGTRLLVL.

The rearrangement uses TRBV4-2 and TRBJ1-3; the D is unclear. This CDR3 region has 17 residues. V lost 0 bases to trimming and J lost 0 bases, with 12 bases between them. Germline loops: CDR1 LGHNA, CDR2 YNFKEQ. This CDR3 reads CASSQDLQLISGNTIYF. CDR3 nucleotide sequence: TGTGCCAGCAGCCAAGATCTACAGTTAATCTCTGGAAACACCATATATTTT.

CDR3 DNA sequence: TGTGCCAGCAGCTTCCCCCCAGGGTACGGAAACACCATATATTTT. Translated, it gives CASSFPPGYGNTIYF. The rearrangement joins TRBV7-6 to TRBJ1-3; possible D gene TRBD1, 5 bases. The V gene lost 3 bases and the J gene lost 4 bases, with 13 bases spanning the gap. The CDR3 is 15 amino acids. Germline V gives CDR1 SGHVS, CDR2 FNYEAQ.

The chain is built from TRBV12-2 and TRBJ2-7; the table calls TRBD1, which could not be checked here. TRBV12-2 is flagged as a pseudogene. This CDR3 region has 19 residues. DNA for the CDR3: TGTGCAAGTCGCTCGAACACTGACAGGGAAACGGCCTTATTCTACGAGCAGTACTTC. Translated, it gives CASRSNTDRETALFYEQYF.

The chain combines TRBV28 with TRBJ1-2; 12 bases align to TRBD1. The CDR3 has 17 amino acids. CDR1 is MDHEN and CDR2 is SYDVKM in the germline V gene. J gave up 4 bases and V 7 bases, and 13 bases lay outside the gene matches. The CDR3, as DNA: TGTGCCAGCATGTCTCCGGGACAGGGGGCTATCGTCTATGGCTACACCTTC. This sequence encodes CASMSPGQGAIVYGYTF.

A remark on this clone: No DNA is shown, since the ends of the CDR3 on it are uncertain; the CDR3 is the one TCRdb lists. The rearrangement links TRBV2 to TRBJ2-7; TRBD2 reflects the table's D call only, with no check against the DNA. Germline V gives CDR1 SNHLY, CDR2 FYNNEI. Including both end residues, the CDR3 is 14 amino acids long. Here the CDR3 reads CASSSSGVDYEQYF.

The rearrangement uses TRBV7-3 and TRBJ2-2; D call uncertain. Germline V gene data show CDR1 as SGHTA and CDR2 as FQGTGA. The V end lost 2 bases, the J end lost 6 bases, and 4 bases lay between the germline ends. This CDR3 has 12 amino acids. The CDR3: CASSLVSGELFF. The CDR3 coding sequence is TGTGCCAGCAGCTTAGTATCCGGGGAGCTGTTTTTT.

The chain combines TRBV4-3 with TRBJ2-5, with D possibly matching TRBD1 (6 bases). The CDR3 covers 20 residues. From germline, CDR1 is LGHNA and CDR2 YSLEER. Trimming took 3 bases from V and 2 from J, leaving 28 bases between them. The CDR3 nucleotides are TGCGCCAGCAGCCACGCTCTGCTCCGGGACAAGCGGTCCCCACAAGAGACCCAGTACTTC. Translation: CASSHALLRDKRSPQETQYF.

V and J are TRBV19 and TRBJ1-5; TRBD1 aligns across 10 bases. J gave up 4 bases and V 6 bases, and 9 bases lay outside the gene matches. The CDR3 is 16 residues long. The V gene's germline CDR1 is LNHDA and CDR2 SQIVND (reference sequence). The CDR3 is CASSITGQGINQPQHF. CDR3 coding DNA: TGTGCCAGTAGCATTACGGGACAGGGGATTAATCAGCCCCAGCATTTT. Full variable domain (missing parts from reference TRBV19 and TRBJ1-5): DGGITQSPKYLFRKEGQNVTLSCEQNLNHDAMYWYRQDPGQGLRLIYYSQIVNDFQKGDIAEGYSVSREKKESFPLTVTSAQKNPTAFYLCASSITGQGINQPQHFGDGTRLSIL.

This clone was seen a handful of times. The chain uses TRBV7-2 and TRBJ2-3; possibly TRBD1 for D (5 bases). V dropped 0 bases and J dropped 8 bases, with 9 bases sitting between them. The CDR3 has 13 residues. Germline V gene sequence: CDR1 SGHTA, CDR2 FQGNSA. Written as DNA, the CDR3 is TGTGCCAGCAGCTTAGCAGGAAGGGGTACGCAGTATTTT. Translated, it gives CASSLAGRGTQYF.

V is TRBV5-6 and J is TRBJ2-3; 12 nucleotides align to TRBD2. The CDR3 contains 19 residues. Germline CDR1 SGHDT, CDR2 YYEEEE. Trimming cost V 1 base and J 1 base; bases outside gene matches: 10. CDR3 DNA: TGTGCCAGCAGCTTGTTAGCTCTAGCGGGAGGGAAGGGCACAGATACGCAGTATTTT. Protein: CASSLLALAGGKGTDTQYF. The full variable domain, completed using reference TRBV5-6 and TRBJ2-3, is DAGVTQSPTHLIKTRGQQVTLRCSPKSGHDTVSWYQQALGQGPQFIFQYYEEEERQRGNFPDRFSGHQFPNYSSELNVNALLLGDSALYLCASSLLALAGGKGTDTQYFGPGTRLTVL.

V is TRBV11-3 and J is TRBJ2-1; 12 positions agree with TRBD2. The junction had 12 bases not matched to a gene; V was cut back by 5 bases and J by 7 bases. The V gene's germline CDR1 is SGHNT and CDR2 YENEEA. This CDR3 comprises 17 residues. The CDR3 region is CASSHSIGTSGWNEQFF. In DNA, the CDR3 is TGTGCCAGCAGCCACTCGATCGGGACTAGCGGGTGGAATGAGCAGTTCTTC.

This chain uses TRBV5-4 with TRBJ2-5; D is ambiguous. The CDR3 totals 13 residues. V lost 5 bases, J lost 5 bases, and 13 bases lay in between. In germline, CDR1 is SGHNT, CDR2 YYREEE (reference sequence). The CDR3 region is CASRQPDGETQYF. The CDR3 DNA follows: TGTGCCAGCAGACAGCCAGATGGGGAGACCCAGTACTTC.

V and J are TRBV2 and TRBJ2-1, with 7 nucleotides matching TRBD2. V gave up 3 bases and J gave up 7 bases; unmatched junction bases: 15. Germline V lookup: CDR1 SNHLY, CDR2 FYNNEI. This CDR3 contains 17 residues. This CDR3 is CASSDPRLAAITNEQFF. The CDR3 nucleotides read TGTGCCAGCAGTGACCCAAGACTAGCCGCTATTACTAATGAGCAGTTCTTC.

This rearrangement joins TRBV2 to TRBJ1-5; TRBD1 is a possible D gene (5 bases). The V gene lost 3 bases and the J gene lost 1 base, with 7 bases spanning the gap. The CDR3 is made up of 14 amino acids. Germline loops: CDR1 SNHLY, CDR2 FYNNEI. DNA for the CDR3: TGTGCCAGCAGTGATTGGGGCAGCAATCAGCCCCAGCATTTT. It is translated as CASSDWGSNQPQHF.